The present T cell receptor beta chain was sequenced within a study of blood T cell repertoires in COVID-19. Study overall: The origin of the acute and convalescent COVID-19 samples was the United States, Italy and Spain. Sources were T cells, B-cell-depleted T cells, or PBMCs; the material itself was cDNA or gDNA.

This clone was counted once. Original methodology: Nucleated cell counts were estimated from reference gene primer amplification. Profiling relied on immunoSEQ multiplex PCR, and the TCRdb table lists in-frame clones only, not all of them. The DNA was the basis for D and trimming; V, J and clone size are from that table. The sample consists of more than 85,000 clones, around 87% of them appearing once. V dropped 8 bases and J dropped 1; count of bases not matched to a gene: 2. Germline assignment: CDR1 MNHEY and CDR2 SVGAGI. The CDR3 runs to 13 residues. The origin of this receptor is a human donor in a cohort sampled during active COVID-19. The chain employs TRBV6-5 and TRBJ2-5; 9 nucleotides agree with TRBD2. The specimen was peripheral blood. The CDR3 spells CASAREGQETQYF. DNA for the CDR3: TGTGCCAGCGCGCGGGAGGGCCAAGAGACCCAGTACTTC.